These T cell receptor beta chains were read from a single sample in a study of blood T cell repertoires in COVID-19. The repertoire was sequenced with immunoSEQ multiplex PCR; TCRdb's copy has only in-frame clones and lacks some. The sample lists a few hundred thousand clones, approximately 90% occurring once. The sequencing sample was made of PBMCs or T cells enriched from blood (not recorded which). The receptors come from a woman under 30 who had recovered from COVID-19. CDR3s include the opening cysteine and the closing phenylalanine or tryptophan. The D gene is left open where the match is weak. Some rows have no size entry. The others give once, few or many, or a class for an expanded clone.

V	D	J	size	DNA	CDR3
TRBV5-1	TRBD2	TRBJ2-1	-	TGCGCCAGCAGCTTGGACGGGACTAGCGGGATACAGTTCTTC	CASSLDGTSGIQFF
TRBV18	-	TRBJ1-5	-	TGTGCCAGCCGAAAGGAGGGGCATCAGCCCCAGCATTTT	CASRKEGHQPQHF
TRBV3-1/TRBV3-2	-	TRBJ1-2	-	TGTGCCAGCAGCCAAGATTCAGGGCGGAGTGGCTACACCTTC	CASSQDSGRSGYTF
TRBV18	-	TRBJ2-3	-	TGTGCCAGCTCACCACGGGACTTAGATACGCAGTATTTT	CASSPRDLDTQYF
TRBV7-8	-	TRBJ2-3	-	TGTGCCAGCAGAACCAACCCCCAGCGCACGTTAAGCACAGATACGCAGTATTTT	CASRTNPQRTLSTDTQYF
TRBV4-3	-	TRBJ1-1	-	TGCGCCAGCAGCCAAGGAGACAGCAACACTGAAGCTTTCTTT	CASSQGDSNTEAFF
TRBV5-1	TRBD1	TRBJ2-3	-	TGCGCCAGCTGTGGGACAGGGTCCGGAGATACGCAGTATTTT	CASCGTGSGDTQYF
TRBV9	-	TRBJ2-1	-	TGTGCCAGCAACCATGGGACTGCAAATGAGCAGTTCTTC	CASNHGTANEQFF
TRBV7-3	TRBD1	TRBJ2-7	-	TGTGCCAGCAGCTCCCGGGACAGCGACGAGCAGTACTTC	CASSSRDSDEQYF
TRBV19	-	TRBJ2-5	-	TGTGCCAGTAGTACCTCACAGGCATACCAAGAGACCCAGTACTTC	CASSTSQAYQETQYF
TRBV4-1	TRBD1	TRBJ1-1	-	TGCGCCAGCAGCCCTCGGGACAGGGGTTCGGCTTTCTTT	CASSPRDRGSAFF
TRBV19	-	TRBJ2-3	few	TGTGCCAGTAAAGTCGGCGGTTCGTCGACAGATACGCAGTATTTT	CASKVGGSSTDTQYF
TRBV5-4	TRBD1	TRBJ1-2	-	TGTGCCAGCTCCATCCGACAGGGCGACTATGGCTACACCTTC	CASSIRQGDYGYTF
TRBV5-6	-	TRBJ1-1	few	TGTGCCAGCAGCTTAACAGGGAGGGACACTGAAGCTTTCTTT	CASSLTGRDTEAFF
TRBV5-1	-	TRBJ2-3	-	TGCGCCAGCAGTCAAAGCGGGTCCCACACAGATACGCAGTATTTT	CASSQSGSHTDTQYF
TRBV9	-	TRBJ1-1	-	TGTGCCAGCAGCGTAGGGGGGGATACTGAAGCTTTCTTT	CASSVGGDTEAFF
TRBV6-5	-	TRBJ2-7	few	TGTGCCAGCAGTCCCAGGGGGGAGATTGTCTACGAGCAGTACTTC	CASSPRGEIVYEQYF
TRBV2	TRBD1	TRBJ2-5	-	TGTGCCAGCAGTGAAAGAAGGGGACAGGCTTTCGGGGAGACCCAGTACTTC	CASSERRGQAFGETQYF
TRBV2	-	TRBJ1-5	-	TGTGCCAGCAGTGAAGGGCAGGCCTATAGCAATCAGCCCCAGCATTTT	CASSEGQAYSNQPQHF
TRBV6-5	TRBD2	TRBJ2-1	-	TGTGCCAGCAGGTTAGCGGGGGACAATGAGCAGTTCTTC	CASRLAGDNEQFF
TRBV27	-	TRBJ2-4	-	TGTGCCAGCAGTTACGGAAGGGGAAACATTCAGTACTTC	CASSYGRGNIQYF
TRBV4-3	TRBD1	TRBJ2-2	few	TGCGCCAGCAGCCAACAACCGGGACAGGGAACCACCGGGGAGCTGTTTTTT	CASSQQPGQGTTGELFF
TRBV18	-	TRBJ1-3	-	TGTGCCAGCTCACCACGGCAACAGCTCTCTGGAAACACCATATATTTT	CASSPRQQLSGNTIYF
TRBV19	-	TRBJ2-5	-	TGTGCCAGTAGTATAGGCAGGACTACGAAAGAGACCCAGTACTTC	CASSIGRTTKETQYF
TRBV4-3	TRBD1	TRBJ1-2	once	TGCGCCAGCAGCCAAGTGGGTTTTAGGGGGCCGAAGGGTGGCTACACCTTC	CASSQVGFRGPKGGYTF
TRBV6-4	TRBD1	TRBJ1-6	-	TGTGCCAGCAGTCAGGACAGGGGAGCTTCACCCCTCCACTTT	CASSQDRGASPLHF
TRBV9	TRBD1	TRBJ1-1	-	TGTGCCAGCAGCGTAGACCGGGACAGGGGGCCTTGGAACACTGAAGCTTTCTTT	CASSVDRDRGPWNTEAFF
TRBV15	TRBD1	TRBJ1-3	-	TGTGCCACCAGCAGAGATGCGTACAGGGGTGCTGGAAACACCATATATTTT	CATSRDAYRGAGNTIYF
TRBV6-5	TRBD1	TRBJ1-2	few	TGTGCCAGCACCATTACCGGGACAGGCGTTTATGGCTACACCTTC	CASTITGTGVYGYTF
TRBV28	TRBD2	TRBJ2-7	once	TGTGCCAGCAGTTACCCCCTTAGCGGGAGGACCTACGAGCAGTACTTC	CASSYPLSGRTYEQYF
TRBV28	-	TRBJ2-7	-	TGTGCCAGCAGTACCCCCGGGACTCGCTACGAGCAGTACTTC	CASSTPGTRYEQYF
TRBV3-1/TRBV3-2	-	TRBJ2-7	-	TGTGCCAGCAGCCCGGGGGACGGTTCGGGTTACTACGAGCAGTACTTC	CASSPGDGSGYYEQYF
TRBV11-1	TRBD1	TRBJ1-6	-	TGTGCCAGCAGCCCGAGACAGGGCAGAGGTTCACCCCTCCACTTT	CASSPRQGRGSPLHF
TRBV5-6	-	TRBJ2-1	-	TGTGCCAGCAGCTTGAACTCCAACAATGAGCAGTTCTTC	CASSLNSNNEQFF
TRBV19	TRBD1	TRBJ1-5	once	TGTGCCAGTAGTAACGCAGGGGGTGGTGTTCAGCCCCAGCATTTT	CASSNAGGGVQPQHF
TRBV29-1	TRBD1	TRBJ1-2	-	TGCAGCGGCGGGACAGCTTATGGCTACACCTTC	CSGGTAYGYTF
TRBV6-6	TRBD1	TRBJ1-5	few	TGTGCCAGCAGTCAGTTGTACGGGACAGGGCTTTATAGCAATCAGCCCCAGCATTTT	CASSQLYGTGLYSNQPQHF
TRBV10-3	TRBD2	TRBJ2-3	-	TGTGCCATCAGTGAGTCCGGGGGGACGGGAGATACGCAGTATTTT	CAISESGGTGDTQYF
TRBV5-1	TRBD1	TRBJ1-2	-	TGCGCCAGCAGCCCGGACAGGGGTAACTATGGCTACACCTTC	CASSPDRGNYGYTF
TRBV3-1/TRBV3-2	-	TRBJ1-5	-	TGTGCCAGCAGCACCTCCAGGGGAACCGGGCAGCCCCAGCATTTT	CASSTSRGTGQPQHF
TRBV4-3	-	TRBJ2-6	-	TGCGCCAGCAGCCAAGATCGCAGGAGACAGGGGGCCAACGTCCTGACTTTC	CASSQDRRRQGANVLTF
TRBV4-3	-	TRBJ1-5	once	TGCGCCAGCAGCCAAGTCCCTATTCACGGTCAGCCCCAGCATTTT	CASSQVPIHGQPQHF
TRBV9	-	TRBJ2-1	-	TGTGCCAGCAGCGTAGAGGAACTAGGAACCTACAATGAGCAGTTCTTC	CASSVEELGTYNEQFF
TRBV3-1/TRBV3-2	TRBD1	TRBJ2-1	once	TGTGCCAGCAGCGACAGGGGCGCGGGCAATGAGCAGTTCTTC	CASSDRGAGNEQFF
TRBV28	-	TRBJ2-5	-	TGTGCCAGCAGTATTATGGCTTGGGAAGGGGGAGTCCAAGAGACCCAGTACTTC	CASSIMAWEGGVQETQYF
TRBV7-2	-	TRBJ2-1	-	TGTGCCAGCAGCCTGGGCGGGCCCTCCTACAATGAGCAGTTCTTC	CASSLGGPSYNEQFF
TRBV9	TRBD1	TRBJ1-1	-	TGTGCCAGCAGAGCTTTACAGGGGGTGAACACTGAAGCTTTCTTT	CASRALQGVNTEAFF
TRBV15	TRBD2	TRBJ2-3	-	TGTGCCACCAGCAGACCCTCTAGCGGGAGTCTCCCAGTGGTAGATACGCAGTATTTT	CATSRPSSGSLPVVDTQYF
TRBV28	-	TRBJ1-2	-	TGTGCCAGCAGCCCCTCTGTATTGAGCAGGGATAACTATGGCTACACCTTC	CASSPSVLSRDNYGYTF
TRBV19	TRBD1	TRBJ2-7	-	TGTGCCAGTAGTCCGGACAGGGGAACGTCTAGAGAGCAGTACTTC	CASSPDRGTSREQYF
TRBV10-3	TRBD2	TRBJ2-5	-	TGTGCCATTGATGAGCGGGAGGGAAAGACCCAGTACTTC	CAIDEREGKTQYF
TRBV4-3	-	TRBJ1-1	-	TGCGCCAGCAGCCAAGATACCAGGGGTGAAGCTTTCTTT	CASSQDTRGEAFF
TRBV24-1	-	TRBJ2-7	many	TGTGCCACCAGTGAGGCGGGCTACGAGCAGTACTTC	CATSEAGYEQYF
TRBV5-1	-	TRBJ1-3	-	TGCGCCAGCAGTTACGGGACACCATCTGGAAACACCATATATTTT	CASSYGTPSGNTIYF
TRBV2	-	TRBJ1-5	-	TGTGCCAGCAGTGAATATTTGTCAGGGAATCAGCCCCAGCATTTT	CASSEYLSGNQPQHF
TRBV24-1	-	TRBJ2-7	-	TGTGCCACCAGTGATAGAGGGCTCTTGGACGAGCAGTACTTC	CATSDRGLLDEQYF
TRBV30	TRBD1	TRBJ1-2	-	TGTGCCTGGAATCGGGACAGGATCTATGGCTACACCTTC	CAWNRDRIYGYTF
TRBV24-1	TRBD1	TRBJ1-2	once	TGTGCCACCAGTGAGACCACAGGGGAGTCATTCTTCTACACCTTC	CATSETTGESFFYTF
TRBV19	-	TRBJ2-2	few	TGTGCCAGTAGTATGCACAGTTACACCGGGGAGCTGTTTTTT	CASSMHSYTGELFF